The T cell receptor (beta chain) described here comes from a study of identical twins. Study findings and constraints: High-abundance cord blood beta clonotypes had fewer insertions; memory repertoires showed none. Findings came from cross-sectional statistics, without long-term follow-up of donors.

There are 13 residues in the CDR3. The V end was cut by 9 bases, the J end by 2 bases, with 14 bases between. The germline V gene encodes CDR1 SNHLY and CDR2 FYNNEI. This clonotype was seen a few times. Its antigen is undetermined. Template switching created a universal primer site, and the cDNA included unique molecular identifiers. TCRdb fed the 5' RACE reads into MiXCR, producing one record per CDR3 protein. The sample records under 900,000 distinct CDR3 sequences, 9% to 15% being singletons. These data are also associated with another study on yellow fever vaccine responses in identical twins.

V gene TRBV2 combines with J gene TRBJ2-7; perhaps TRBD1 as D (6 bases). The sequenced sample consisted of PBMCs. This receptor was taken from a woman between 18 and 29 years old in good health. CDR3 in amino acids: CASYEQGPYEQYF. CDR3 nucleotides: TGTGCCAGTTATGAACAGGGCCCCTACGAGCAGTACTTC.